These T cell receptor beta chains were read from a single sample in a study of T-cell reconstitution after alpha-beta-depleted transplantation in children. TCRdb itself ran the PCR reads through MiXCR, one entry per CDR3 protein. The table has approximately 200,000 distinct CDR3 sequences, roughly 15% seen once; the top ten hold around 14%. Specimen: PBMCs from the stem cell graft donor, collected from the stem cell graft. The source of these receptors is a human donor who donated a stem cell graft to a child with acute lymphoblastic leukemia. Each CDR3 is given with its conserved first and last residue.

CDR3: CASSLNEVPNNEQFF
V: TRBV5-1
J: TRBJ2-1

CDR3: CAWSRNEGAVTDTGELFF
V: TRBV30
J: TRBJ2-2

CDR3: CASSYVGGSDTQYF
V: TRBV6-2/TRBV6-3
J: TRBJ2-3

CDR3: CASSTPGASGSTDTQYF
V: TRBV18
J: TRBJ2-3

CDR3: CASSLGVGPPYEQYF
V: TRBV7-7
J: TRBJ2-7

CDR3: CATTDRGGEGFF
V: TRBV10-3
J: TRBJ2-1

CDR3: CASSLRVGAYNEQFF
V: TRBV11-2
J: TRBJ2-1

CDR3: CASSTQQPDTQYF
V: TRBV7-2
J: TRBJ2-3

CDR3: CASSQRGTGKNTEAFF
V: TRBV7-9
J: TRBJ1-1

CDR3: CSASWSSGSGEYF
V: TRBV20-1
J: TRBJ2-7

CDR3: CSAPRGNTIYF
V: TRBV20-1
J: TRBJ1-3

CDR3: CSATQGPSGSYEQFF
V: TRBV20-1
J: TRBJ2-1

CDR3: CASSFPGPLLYEQYF
V: TRBV11-1
J: TRBJ2-7

CDR3: CASSDLGGMNTGELFF
V: TRBV28
J: TRBJ2-2

CDR3: CASSLEEGDRDGYTF
V: TRBV5-1
J: TRBJ1-2

CDR3: CASSLGFGHMNTEAFF
V: TRBV5-1
J: TRBJ1-1

CDR3: CASNMVDTIYF
V: TRBV6-6
J: TRBJ1-3

CDR3: CSVDVGLGAVPYEQYF
V: TRBV29-1
J: TRBJ2-7

CDR3: CASSRKTGRYNEQFF
V: TRBV12-3/TRBV12-4
J: TRBJ2-1

CDR3: CASSPTSAGVRETQYF
V: TRBV5-1
J: TRBJ2-5

CDR3: CASSLTGGSQEIGGYTF
V: TRBV7-9
J: TRBJ1-2

CDR3: CASRGRQGSESWVNQPQHF
V: TRBV6-6
J: TRBJ1-5

CDR3: CSVEIMGQQETQYF
V: TRBV29-1
J: TRBJ2-5

CDR3: CASSLAPPENIQYF
V: TRBV7-2
J: TRBJ2-4

CDR3: CASSFTASGGNF
V: TRBV12-3/TRBV12-4
J: TRBJ2-5

CDR3: CSARSGQGGDEQYF
V: TRBV20-1
J: TRBJ2-7